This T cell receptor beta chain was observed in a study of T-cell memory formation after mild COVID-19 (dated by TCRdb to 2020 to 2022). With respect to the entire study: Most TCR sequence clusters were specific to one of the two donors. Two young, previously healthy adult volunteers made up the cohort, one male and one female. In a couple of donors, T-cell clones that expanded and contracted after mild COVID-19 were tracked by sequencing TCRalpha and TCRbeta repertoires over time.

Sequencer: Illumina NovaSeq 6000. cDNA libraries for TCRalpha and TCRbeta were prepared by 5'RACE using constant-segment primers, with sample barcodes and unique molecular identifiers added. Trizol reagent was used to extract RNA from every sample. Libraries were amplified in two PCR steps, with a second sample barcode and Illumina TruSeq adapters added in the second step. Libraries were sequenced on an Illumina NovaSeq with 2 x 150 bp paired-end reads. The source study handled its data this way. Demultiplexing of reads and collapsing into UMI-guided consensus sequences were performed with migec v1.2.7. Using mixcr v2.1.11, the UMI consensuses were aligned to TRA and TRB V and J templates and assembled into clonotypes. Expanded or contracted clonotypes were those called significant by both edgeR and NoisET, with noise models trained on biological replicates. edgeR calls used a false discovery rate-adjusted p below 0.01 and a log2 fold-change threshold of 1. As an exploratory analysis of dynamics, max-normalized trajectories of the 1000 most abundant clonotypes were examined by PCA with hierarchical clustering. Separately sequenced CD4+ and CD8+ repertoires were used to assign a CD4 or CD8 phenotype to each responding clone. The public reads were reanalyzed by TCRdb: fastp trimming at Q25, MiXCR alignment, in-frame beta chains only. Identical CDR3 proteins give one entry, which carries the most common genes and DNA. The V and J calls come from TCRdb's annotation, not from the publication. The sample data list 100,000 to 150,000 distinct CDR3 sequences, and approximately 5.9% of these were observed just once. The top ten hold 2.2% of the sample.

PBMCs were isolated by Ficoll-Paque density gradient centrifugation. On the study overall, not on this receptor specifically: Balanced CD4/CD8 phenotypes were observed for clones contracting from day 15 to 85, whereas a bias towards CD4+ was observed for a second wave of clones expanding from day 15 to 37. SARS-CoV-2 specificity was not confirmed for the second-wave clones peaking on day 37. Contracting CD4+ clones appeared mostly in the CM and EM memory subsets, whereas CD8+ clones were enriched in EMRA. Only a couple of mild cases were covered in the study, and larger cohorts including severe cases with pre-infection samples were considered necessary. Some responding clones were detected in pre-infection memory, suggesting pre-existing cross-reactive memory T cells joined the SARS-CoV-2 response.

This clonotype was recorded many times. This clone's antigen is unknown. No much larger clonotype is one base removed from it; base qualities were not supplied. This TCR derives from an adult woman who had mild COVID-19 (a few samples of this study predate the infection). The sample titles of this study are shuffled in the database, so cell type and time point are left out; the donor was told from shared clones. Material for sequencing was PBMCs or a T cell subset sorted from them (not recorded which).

In nucleotides, the sequence is TGTGCCAGCAGCGTAGGGGCAGCTACTGATGAAGCTTTCTTT. Translated, it gives CASSVGAATDEAFF. The receptor chain draws on TRBV9 and TRBJ1-1; confidence is insufficient to name the D gene. Based on the germline V gene, the CDR1 and CDR2 sequences are SGDLS and YYNGEE. At the junction V is shortened by 0 bases and J by 7 bases, with 13 bases in between. From its cysteine to its phenylalanine, the CDR3 spans 14 amino acids. Only CDR3 DNA is held: 42 bases, read in frame from base 1.